The rows below give T cell receptor beta chains drawn from one sample of a study of technical replicates of blood from a handful of donors. Some clones are missing from TCRdb's copy, which holds only in-frame ones; the method was immunoSEQ multiplex PCR. The sample yields around 80,000 clones, roughly 98% seen once. Sequenced sample: T cells isolated from PBMCs. These receptor sequences come from a human donor in good health. Each CDR3 is given with its conserved first and last residue. Fields, in order: V gene, CDR3 length, J gene, clone size, D gene, CDR3 DNA, CDR3 protein. A D gene is named only where the DNA matches it firmly. For some rows the clone size is stated as once, few or many, or as a class when expanded; others skip it.

TRBV9	18	TRBJ1-2	-	TRBD1	TGTGCCAGCAGCGTAGATTTAGAGGATGTCAACAGGGGCTATGGCTACACCTTC	CASSVDLEDVNRGYGYTF
TRBV4-2	16	TRBJ1-1	-	TRBD1	TGTGCCAGCAGCCACCCCATAACAGGGGATCGCACTGAAGCTTTCTTT	CASSHPITGDRTEAFF
TRBV7-9	17	TRBJ2-1	-	TRBD1	TGTGCCAGCAGCTTAGTAGCCGGGACAGGGGGGGGCAATGAGCAGTTCTTC	CASSLVAGTGGGNEQFF
TRBV13	15	TRBJ2-7	-	TRBD2	TGTGCCAGCAGCTTGGGACTAGCGGGAGAAGGGGAGCAGTACTTC	CASSLGLAGEGEQYF
TRBV10-3	15	TRBJ2-3	-	-	TGTGCCATCAGTGACATAGGGGGAGACACAGATACGCAGTATTTT	CAISDIGGDTDTQYF
TRBV6-1	15	TRBJ2-1	-	TRBD2	TGTGCCAGCAGTGACGGACTAGCGGATAACAATGAGCAGTTCTTC	CASSDGLADNNEQFF
TRBV4-2	17	TRBJ2-1	-	-	TGTGCCAGCAGCCAAAGCTACGCACTAGGTCCGATTTATGAGCAGTTCTTC	CASSQSYALGPIYEQFF
TRBV10-3	12	TRBJ2-7	few	-	TGTGCCATCAGCCAGGGGCGACGCGAGCAGTACTTC	CAISQGRREQYF
TRBV7-9	17	TRBJ1-4	-	TRBD1	TGTGCCAGCAGCGCTCAGTCCGGGACAGGGATTAATGAAAAACTGTTTTTT	CASSAQSGTGINEKLFF
TRBV2	17	TRBJ1-6	-	-	TGTGCCAGCAGTGAGAGGGGGACCTTAGCCTATAATTCACCCCTCCACTTT	CASSERGTLAYNSPLHF
TRBV7-7	12	TRBJ2-3	-	-	TGTGCCAGCAGCCCAAGCACTGATACGCAGTATTTT	CASSPSTDTQYF
TRBV18	15	TRBJ1-4	-	-	TGTGCCAGCTCACCACAATCTGGGACTACCGAAAAACTGTTTTTT	CASSPQSGTTEKLFF
TRBV9	14	TRBJ1-2	-	TRBD1	TGTGCCAGCAGCCCCCTACAGGGGACTGGGGGCTACACCTTC	CASSPLQGTGGYTF
TRBV29-1	14	TRBJ2-7	-	TRBD1	TGCAGCGCCGGGACAGGGGGCACAATCAACGAGCAGTACTTC	CSAGTGGTINEQYF
TRBV4-1	18	TRBJ2-5	-	TRBD2	TGCGCCAGCAGCCATTCGACCTCTCTGCGGGGGGGCAGTGAGACCCAGTACTTC	CASSHSTSLRGGSETQYF
TRBV9	18	TRBJ2-5	-	TRBD1	TGTGCCAGCAGCGTAGGGATCCGGGACAGGGGGATCCAAGAGACCCAGTACTTC	CASSVGIRDRGIQETQYF
TRBV28	12	TRBJ1-1	-	-	TGTGCCAGCAGAACAGCTAACACTGAAGCTTTCTTT	CASRTANTEAFF
TRBV7-9	17	TRBJ2-3	-	TRBD2	TGTGCCAGCAGCTTAGGGCGACTAGCGGGAGTAAATGATACGCAGTATTTT	CASSLGRLAGVNDTQYF
TRBV27	17	TRBJ2-1	-	TRBD2	TGTGCCAGCAGTTCGGGGACTAGCGGGAGGTTTCGCAATGAGCAGTTCTTC	CASSSGTSGRFRNEQFF
TRBV2	12	TRBJ2-5	-	TRBD2	TGTGCCAGCAGTGTCGGGAGGGAGACCCAGTACTTC	CASSVGRETQYF
TRBV28	16	TRBJ2-1	-	TRBD1	TGTGCCAGCACACTACCGGGACAGGGTTTGAAAAATGAGCAGTTCTTC	CASTLPGQGLKNEQFF
TRBV18	16	TRBJ2-2	-	-	TGTGCCAGCTCACCACCCCTAGCGACTAACACCGGGGAGCTGTTTTTT	CASSPPLATNTGELFF
TRBV11-3	13	TRBJ2-3	-	-	TGTGCCAGCAGCTTTCCGGGGGCAGATACGCAGTATTTT	CASSFPGADTQYF
TRBV18	14	TRBJ2-7	-	-	TGTGCCAGCTCACCCCTGGGCCGCTCGTACGAGCAGTACTTC	CASSPLGRSYEQYF
TRBV6-1	13	TRBJ2-7	-	-	TGTGCCAGCAGTATATACCCGCCAGACGAGCAGTACTTC	CASSIYPPDEQYF
TRBV5-1	16	TRBJ2-2	-	-	TGCGCCAGCAGCTTGGAGTGGGCCAGGAACACCGGGGAGCTGTTTTTT	CASSLEWARNTGELFF
TRBV18	13	TRBJ1-1	-	TRBD1	TGTGCCAGCTCACCTGACAGGGAAAGGGAAGCTTTCTTT	CASSPDREREAFF
TRBV19	13	TRBJ1-2	-	TRBD1	TGTGCCAGTAACAGTGGGACAGGACGTGGCTACACCTTC	CASNSGTGRGYTF